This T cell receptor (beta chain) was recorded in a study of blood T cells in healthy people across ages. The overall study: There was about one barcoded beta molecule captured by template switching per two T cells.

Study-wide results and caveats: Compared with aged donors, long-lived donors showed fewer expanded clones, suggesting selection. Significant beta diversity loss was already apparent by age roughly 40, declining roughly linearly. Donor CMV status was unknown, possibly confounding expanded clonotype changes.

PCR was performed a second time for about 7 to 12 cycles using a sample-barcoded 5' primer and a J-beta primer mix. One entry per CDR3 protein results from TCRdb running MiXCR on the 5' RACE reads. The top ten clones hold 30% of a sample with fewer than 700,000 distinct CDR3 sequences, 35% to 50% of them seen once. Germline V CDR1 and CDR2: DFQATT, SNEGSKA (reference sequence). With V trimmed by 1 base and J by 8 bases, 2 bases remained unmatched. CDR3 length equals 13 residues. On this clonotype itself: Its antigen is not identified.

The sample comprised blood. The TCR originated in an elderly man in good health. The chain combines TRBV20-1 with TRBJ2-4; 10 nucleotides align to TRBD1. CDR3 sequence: CSARGQGADIQYF. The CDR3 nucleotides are TGCAGTGCTAGAGGACAGGGGGCAGACATTCAGTACTTC.